The entry below gives a single TCR beta chain sequence along with its context. This entry belongs to a study of blood T cell repertoires in COVID-19. Study context: PBMCs, B-cell-depleted T cells, or T cells provided the cDNA or gDNA that made up the material.

Methods used by the authors: Amplification of reference gene primers provided the estimated nucleated cell counts. Profiling relied on immunoSEQ multiplex PCR, and the TCRdb table lists in-frame clones only, not all of them. D and trimming come from the DNA, and the V and J calls and clone size come from that table. The sample has 180,000 or so clones, approximately 89% seen once. This CDR3 contains 14 residues. V lost 3 bases to trimming and J lost 9 bases, with 16 bases between them. Germline V CDR1 and CDR2: SGHKS, YYEKEE (reference sequence). Sequenced: peripheral blood. The sequence was collected from a woman aged 55-75 years with acute or convalescent COVID-19. The chain links TRBV5-5 to TRBJ2-1; D might be TRBD2 (6 bases). The CDR3 DNA follows: TGTGCCAGCAGCTGGGGGACTGTCGAGGGTGAGCAGTTCTTC. The encoded protein is CASSWGTVEGEQFF. The full variable domain, in which reference TRBV5-5 and TRBJ2-1 provide the parts outside the CDR3, is DAGVTQSPTHLIKTRGQQVTLRCSPISGHKSVSWYQQVLGQGPQFIFQYYEKEERGRGNFPDRFSARQFPNYSSELNVNALLLGDSALYLCASSWGTVEGEQFFGPGTRLTVL.